What follows are 5 T cell receptor beta chains derived from one specimen sequenced in a study of blood T cell repertoires in COVID-19. Assay used: immunoSEQ multiplex PCR; TCRdb lists only in-frame clones, some missing. Here the sample spans about 260,000 clones, around 87% being singletons. Material: peripheral blood. These receptors were obtained from a woman between 40 and 55 years old who had recovered from COVID-19.

The chain employs TRBV6-1 and TRBJ2-2; 10 positions agree with TRBD2. This CDR3 spans 16 amino acids. J lost 7 bases, V lost 4 bases, and 9 bases had no gene match. Per germline, CDR1 MNHNS and CDR2 SASEGT. The CDR3, as DNA: TGTGCCAGCAGTGGCGGACTAGCGGTATTGTTCGGGGAGCTGTTTTTT. Its protein is CASSGGLAVLFGELFF.

This clone was counted between two and nine times. CDR3 sequence (DNA): TGTGCCAGCAGTTTCACCAGGGGTGCCTATGGCTACACCTTC. It codes for CASSFTRGAYGYTF. The rearrangement uses TRBV27 and TRBJ1-2; possible D gene TRBD1, 6 bases. V was clipped by 3 bases and J by 4 bases, with 12 bases between them. Germline values: CDR1 MNHEY, CDR2 SMNVEV (reference sequence). There are 14 residues in the CDR3.

V usage is TRBV12-3 or TRBV12-4 and J usage is TRBJ1-2; the match to TRBD1 covers 8 bases. The trim removed 5 bases at V and 7 bases at J, leaving 6 bases unmatched. The CDR3 is made up of 13 amino acids. CDR3 in amino acids: CASSVDRGSGYTF. CDR3 DNA: TGTGCCAGCAGTGTAGACAGGGGATCTGGCTACACCTTC.

V is TRBV2 and J is TRBJ2-1, with 8 bases matching TRBD1. Germline V gene lookup returns CDR1 SNHLY and CDR2 FYNNEI. The trim removed 2 bases at V and 14 bases at J, leaving 14 bases unmatched. This CDR3 has 15 residues. CDR3 amino acids: CASSEFRGSAQGEFF. As DNA, the CDR3 is TGTGCCAGCAGTGAATTTAGAGGTTCGGCACAGGGGGAGTTCTTC. Full variable domain (missing parts from reference TRBV2 and TRBJ2-1): EPEVTQTPSHQVTQMGQEVILRCVPISNHLYFYWYRQILGQKVEFLVSFYNNEISEKSEIFDDQFSVERPDGSNFTLKIRSTKLEDSAMYFCASSEFRGSAQGEFFGPGTRLTVL.

V gene TRBV19 combines with J gene TRBJ2-7, with D tentatively TRBD1 (6 bases). Trimming left V 5 bases short and J 2 bases short, with 13 bases between. Germline assignment: CDR1 LNHDA and CDR2 SQIVND (reference sequence). The CDR3 is made up of 14 amino acids. The CDR3 DNA reads as TGTGCCAGTAGTCTGGGACATCAAGCCTACGAGCAGTACTTC. Translating gives CASSLGHQAYEQYF. The variable domain in full, with the rest retrieved from reference TRBV19 and TRBJ2-7, is DGGITQSPKYLFRKEGQNVTLSCEQNLNHDAMYWYRQDPGQGLRLIYYSQIVNDFQKGDIAEGYSVSREKKESFPLTVTSAQKNPTAFYLCASSLGHQAYEQYFGPGTRLTVT.